This T cell receptor (beta chain) was retrieved from a study of Graves' ophthalmopathy and Graves' hyperthyroidism. Germline V CDR1 and CDR2: MNHNS, SASEGT. The CDR3 contains 13 residues. V was shortened by 8 bases and J by 2 bases, with 13 bases between the two germline ends. Eligible hyperthyroidism cases comprised new diagnoses of under 2 months' duration in individuals aged 18 to 65. Other autoimmune diseases, uncontrolled infections, pregnancy or lactation ruled patients out of participation. The table lists this clonotype with many counts. What it binds is unknown. Transcripts of RNA were the source for amplifying TCR beta CDR3 regions. The workflow started with a first-round RT-PCR run with HTBI primers and then moved on to a second-round multiplex PCR. TCRdb analysed the multiplex PCR reads with MiXCR anew, one entry per CDR3 protein. The table lists hundreds of thousands of distinct CDR3 sequences, 22% of them singletons.

Study-wide results and caveats: With a specificity of roughly 72% and a sensitivity of 70.59%, the model predicted ophthalmopathy progression. Most expanded thyroid clonotypes above 0.001 frequency also appeared in blood.

Input material: peripheral blood. This TCR was recovered from a woman younger than 35 with stable Graves' hyperthyroidism. Some clones in this sample may be carry-over from other donors' samples. The chain couples TRBV6-1 to TRBJ2-7; D could derive from TRBD1 or TRBD2 (5 bases each). CDR3 nucleotides: TGTGCCAGCGGGGACGGGGATCCCTACGAGCAGTACTTC. It specifies CASGDGDPYEQYF.